The sequence of this T cell receptor beta chain was determined in a study of shared clonotypes between healthy human individuals. This CDR3 contains 14 residues. Trimming cost V 5 bases and J 5 bases; bases outside gene matches: 8. Germline lookup yields CDR1 SQVTM and CDR2 ANQGSEA. A remark on this clone: The antigen is unknown.

Study-wide results and limits: Shared across several donors were around 5% of the naive CD4 clonotypes. What rarefaction showed was incomplete sorted-subset sequencing despite large depth.

Each PCR replicate from the sorted subsets contained around 200 ng DNA, which is about 30,000 T cell genomes. This table comes from immunoSEQ multiplex PCR, and its TCRdb copy is limited to in-frame clones, with some not included. Among over a million clones listed, approximately 96% were seen once. What was sequenced was naive CD4+ T cells sorted from blood. Indicated subset: CD45RA+ positively selected. The chain joins TRBV29-1 to TRBJ2-7; 11 nucleotides match TRBD1. This TCR was recovered from a man younger than 45 in good health. The CDR3 sequence: CSVTGTGGTDEQYF. The CDR3 nucleotides read TGCAGCGTTACCGGGACAGGGGGTACGGACGAGCAGTACTTC.